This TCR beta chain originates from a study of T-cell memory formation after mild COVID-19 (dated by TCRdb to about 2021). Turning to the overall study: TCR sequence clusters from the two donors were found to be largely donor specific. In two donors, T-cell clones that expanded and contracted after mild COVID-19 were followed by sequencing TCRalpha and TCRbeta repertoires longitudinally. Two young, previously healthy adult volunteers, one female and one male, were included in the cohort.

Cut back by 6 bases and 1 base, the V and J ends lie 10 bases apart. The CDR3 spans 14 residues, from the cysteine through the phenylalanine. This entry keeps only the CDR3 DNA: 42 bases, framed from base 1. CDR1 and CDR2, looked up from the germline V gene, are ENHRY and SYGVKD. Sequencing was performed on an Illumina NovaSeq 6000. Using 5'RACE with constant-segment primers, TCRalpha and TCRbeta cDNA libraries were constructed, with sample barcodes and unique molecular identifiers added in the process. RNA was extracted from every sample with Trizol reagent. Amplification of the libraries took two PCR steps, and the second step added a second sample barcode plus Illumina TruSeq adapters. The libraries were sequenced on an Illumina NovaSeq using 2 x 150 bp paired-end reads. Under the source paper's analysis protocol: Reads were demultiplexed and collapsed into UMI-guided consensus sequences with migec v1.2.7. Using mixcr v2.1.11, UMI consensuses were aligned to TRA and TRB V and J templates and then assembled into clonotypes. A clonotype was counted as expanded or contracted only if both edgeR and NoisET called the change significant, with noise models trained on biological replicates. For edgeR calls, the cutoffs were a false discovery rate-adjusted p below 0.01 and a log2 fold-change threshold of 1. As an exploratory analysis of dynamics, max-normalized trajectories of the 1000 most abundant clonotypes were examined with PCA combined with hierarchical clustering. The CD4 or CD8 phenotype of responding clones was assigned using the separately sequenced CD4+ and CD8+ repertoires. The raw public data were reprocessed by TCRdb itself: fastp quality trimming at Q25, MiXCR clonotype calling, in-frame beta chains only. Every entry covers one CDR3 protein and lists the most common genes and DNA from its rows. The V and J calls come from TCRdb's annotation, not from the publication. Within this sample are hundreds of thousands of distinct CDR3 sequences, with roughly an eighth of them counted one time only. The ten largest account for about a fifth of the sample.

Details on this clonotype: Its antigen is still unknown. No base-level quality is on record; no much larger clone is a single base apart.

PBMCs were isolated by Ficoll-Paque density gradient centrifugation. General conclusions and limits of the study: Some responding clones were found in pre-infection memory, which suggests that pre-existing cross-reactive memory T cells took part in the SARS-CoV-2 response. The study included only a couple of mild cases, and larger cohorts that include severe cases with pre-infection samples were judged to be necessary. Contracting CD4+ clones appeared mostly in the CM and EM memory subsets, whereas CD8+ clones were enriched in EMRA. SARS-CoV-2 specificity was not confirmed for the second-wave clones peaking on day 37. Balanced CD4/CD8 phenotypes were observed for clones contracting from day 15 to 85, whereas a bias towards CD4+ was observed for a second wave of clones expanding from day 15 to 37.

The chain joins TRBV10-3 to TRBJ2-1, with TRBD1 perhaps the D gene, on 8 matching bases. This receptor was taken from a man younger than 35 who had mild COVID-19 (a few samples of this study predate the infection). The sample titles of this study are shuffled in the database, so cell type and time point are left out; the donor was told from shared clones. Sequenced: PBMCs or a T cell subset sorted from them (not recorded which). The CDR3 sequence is CAIRQGGSYNEQFF. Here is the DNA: TGTGCCATCAGACAGGGGGGGTCCTACAATGAGCAGTTCTTC.